Below, 8 T cell receptor beta chains from the same sample are listed, as sequenced in a study of blood T cell repertoires in COVID-19. Some clones are missing from TCRdb's copy, which holds only in-frame ones; the method was immunoSEQ multiplex PCR. This table holds hundreds of thousands of clones, nearly 90% found once. What was sequenced was peripheral blood. The receptor set was obtained from a woman aged 18-35 years who had recovered from COVID-19.

This clone showed up just once. V and J are TRBV18 and TRBJ2-1; no definite D call. Germline V lookup: CDR1 KGHSH, CDR2 LQKENI. The CDR3 contains 13 residues. Trimming pared 0 bases from V and 6 bases from J, leaving 6 bases between. The CDR3 DNA follows: TGTGCCAGCTCACCACCCCCGGTCAATGAGCAGTTCTTC. This sequence encodes CASSPPPVNEQFF.

Worth noting for this clone: The junction does not match germline at one end; this may be a read error. The rearrangement uses TRBV5-1 and TRBJ2-1; no reliable D call. This CDR3 has 13 amino acids. Germline V CDR1 and CDR2: SGHRS, YFSETQ. CDR3 loop: CASSLLTYDEQFF. The CDR3 bases are TGCGCCAGCAGCCTCCTCACCTACGATGAGCAGTTCTTC.

The chain is built from TRBV9 and TRBJ2-2; D might be TRBD2 (6 bases). Germline V lookup: CDR1 SGDLS, CDR2 YYNGEE. This CDR3 is 16 amino acids long. With 3 bases removed from V and 4 bases from J, the gap between germline ends came to 16 bases. The CDR3 DNA reads TGTGCCAGCAGCGGTGGAGGGGCTACGGTCACCGGGGAGCTGTTTTTT. Its translation is CASSGGGATVTGELFF.

This clone has just one count. This sequence joins TRBV27 and TRBJ1-1, with 10 bases aligning to TRBD1. CDR3 length equals 15 residues. J gave up 5 bases and V 3 bases, and 6 bases lay outside the gene matches. CDR1 is MNHEY and CDR2 is SMNVEV in the germline V gene (reference sequence). The CDR3 DNA reads TGTGCCAGCAGTTTGACAGGGGGCGCGGGGACTGAAGCTTTCTTT. Residues: CASSLTGGAGTEAFF.

The rearrangement joins TRBV19 to TRBJ2-6; no firm D call. The CDR3 runs to 16 residues. Germline lookup yields CDR1 LNHDA and CDR2 SQIVND (reference sequence). Trimming removed 7 bases from V and 0 bases from J, with 13 bases in between. DNA of the CDR3: TGTGCCAGTACCCCGATCTACTCCTCTGGGGCCAACGTCCTGACTTTC. This gives the protein CASTPIYSSGANVLTF.

This chain uses TRBV4-2 with TRBJ1-2; 7 nucleotides match TRBD1. The CDR3 is made up of 13 amino acids. Germline assignment: CDR1 LGHNA and CDR2 YNFKEQ. The ends lost 1 base at V and 4 bases at J; junction bases unmatched: 0. CDR3 loop: CASSQAGGYGYTF. DNA for the CDR3: TGTGCCAGCAGCCAAGCAGGGGGCTATGGCTACACCTTC.

V and J are TRBV12-3 or TRBV12-4 and TRBJ1-2, with 8 bases fitting TRBD1. The CDR3 has 13 residues. The trim removed 6 bases at V and 6 bases at J, leaving 6 bases unmatched. CDR3 in amino acids: CASRWTGRDGYTF. CDR3 DNA: TGTGCCAGCAGGTGGACAGGGAGGGATGGCTACACCTTC.

In this sample, this clone turned up a few times. The chain uses TRBV5-5 and TRBJ2-7; TRBD1 agrees at 8 bases. The V and J ends lost 5 bases and 4 bases, in that order; junction bases with no gene match: 11. The CDR3 covers 15 residues. Germline CDR1 reads SGHKS; CDR2 reads YYEKEE (reference sequence). This CDR3 reads CASSLTLTGVYEQYF. CDR3 DNA: TGTGCCAGCAGTTTGACTCTGACAGGGGTATACGAGCAGTACTTC.